This entry lists 27 T cell receptor beta chains sequenced from one sample in a study of blood T cell repertoires in COVID-19. Here immunoSEQ multiplex PCR was the method, and the copy in TCRdb shows in-frame clones only, minus some. In the table there are about 280,000 clones, approximately 85% of which are singletons. Material for sequencing was peripheral blood. These receptors came from a woman between 70 and 85 years old with acute or convalescent COVID-19.

The chain is built from TRBV6-5 and TRBJ1-2, with a possible D match to TRBD1 (6 bases). In germline, CDR1 is MNHEY, CDR2 SVGAGI. Trimming took off 2 bases at V and 2 bases at J, with 15 bases between the two ends. The CDR3 runs to 16 residues. Here the CDR3 reads CASSYGEGDKNYGYTF. The CDR3 DNA is TGTGCCAGCAGTTACGGGGAGGGGGATAAGAACTATGGCTACACCTTC.

The CDR3 region has the DNA TGTGCCAGCTCACCGGGACTAACGAGCACAGATACGCAGTATTTT. Translating gives CASSPGLTSTDTQYF. The V call is TRBV18, the J call TRBJ2-3, with 7 positions matching TRBD2. This CDR3 comprises 15 residues. Per the germline V gene, CDR1 is KGHSH and CDR2 is LQKENI. The V gene end was trimmed by 3 bases and the J gene end by 0 bases; junction bases not matched to a gene: 3.

This chain connects TRBV6-5 to TRBJ2-5; D ambiguous. The germline CDR1 and CDR2 sequences are MNHEY and SVGAGI. Between the trimmed V and J ends, which lost 6 bases and 4 bases, there was a span of 15 bases. This CDR3 region has 14 residues. CDR3 residues: CASSLVVLRETQYF. CDR3 in DNA: TGTGCCAGCAGCCTCGTGGTCCTACGAGAGACCCAGTACTTC.

The J gene is TRBJ1-6, the V gene TRBV9, with 8 bases matching TRBD1. V gave up 1 base and J gave up 6 bases; unmatched junction bases: 3. The CDR3 sequence is 15 residues long. Germline V gives CDR1 SGDLS, CDR2 YYNGEE. As DNA, the CDR3 is TGTGCCAGCAGCGTACGGACAGGGTTTAATTCACCCCTCCACTTT. Residues: CASSVRTGFNSPLHF.

V usage is TRBV24-1 and J usage is TRBJ2-1, with 8 bases aligning to TRBD2. The germline gives CDR1 KGHDR, CDR2 SFDVKD. CDR3 length equals 15 residues. Trimming took 5 bases from V and 6 from J; bases not matched to a gene: 8. The CDR3 nucleotides are TGTGCCACCAGTGGGGGACTAGATGGGATCAATGAGCAGTTCTTC. Translated: CATSGGLDGINEQFF.

The V and J genes are TRBV11-2 and TRBJ2-7; TRBD2 is a possible D gene (5 bases). CDR1 is SGHAT and CDR2 is FQNNGV in the germline V gene. The CDR3 sequence is 13 residues long. Trimming left V 1 base short and J 1 base short, with 5 bases between. CDR3: CASSLGGSYEQYF. The CDR3 nucleotides are TGTGCCAGCAGCTTAGGAGGGTCCTACGAGCAGTACTTC.

This chain links TRBV3-1 (or the pseudogene TRBV3-2) with TRBJ1-1; D gene uncertain. Germline CDR1 reads LGHDT; CDR2 reads YNNKEL (reference sequence). The CDR3 is made up of 13 amino acids. V shed 3 bases and J shed 10 bases, with 15 bases lying between them. This CDR3 reads CASSHGLLSGAFF. CDR3 nucleotide sequence: TGTGCCAGCAGCCACGGACTTCTTTCGGGAGCTTTCTTT.

Only one count was recorded for this clone. The rearrangement uses TRBV5-1 and TRBJ1-1; D perhaps matches TRBD1 (6 bases). The V and J ends lost 4 bases and 5 bases respectively, with 18 bases between them. Germline V gene sequence: CDR1 SGHRS, CDR2 YFSETQ. The CDR3 runs 15 residues. CDR3 sequence: CASSILQGARTEAFF. CDR3 sequence (DNA): TGCGCCAGCAGCATACTACAGGGTGCGAGAACTGAAGCTTTCTTT.

The chain couples TRBV3-1 (or the pseudogene TRBV3-2) to TRBJ1-1; D is undetermined. Germline-derived CDR1 and CDR2 are LGHDT and YNNKEL (reference sequence). The CDR3 covers 13 residues. V was trimmed by 2 bases and J by 8 bases, leaving 12 bases between them. CDR3 loop: CASSQPPRVEAFF. As DNA, the CDR3 is TGTGCCAGCAGCCAACCCCCGCGGGTAGAAGCTTTCTTT.

The chain employs TRBV5-4 and TRBJ2-7; 7 bases are a match to TRBD1. CDR1 and CDR2 from the germline V gene are SGHNT and YYREEE (reference sequence). V gave up 3 bases and J gave up 0 bases; unmatched junction bases: 6. The CDR3 loop spans 15 amino acids. CDR3 in amino acids: CASSSQGESSYEQYF. Here the CDR3 DNA reads TGTGCCAGCAGCTCCCAGGGGGAGAGCTCCTACGAGCAGTACTTC.

This clone showed up many times. This rearrangement joins TRBV2 to TRBJ2-3; D perhaps matches TRBD2 (5 bases). Per the germline V gene, CDR1 is SNHLY and CDR2 is FYNNEI. CDR3 size: 12 residues. Trimming took off 4 bases at V and 4 bases at J, with 6 bases between the two ends. This CDR3 is CASSVRADTQYF. The CDR3 nucleotides read TGTGCCAGCAGTGTGAGGGCAGATACGCAGTATTTT.

The V gene is TRBV20-1, the J gene TRBJ1-2; D uncertain. Trimming cost V 3 bases and J 7 bases, with 9 bases left between them. The CDR3 is 11 amino acids. The V gene's germline CDR1 is DFQATT and CDR2 SNEGSKA (reference sequence). The CDR3 coding sequence is TGCAGTGCTAGTGGCGCTGCTGGCTACACCTTC. It is translated as CSASGAAGYTF.

The chain combines TRBV11-2 with TRBJ1-2, with D tentatively TRBD1 (6 bases). The germline gives CDR1 SGHAT, CDR2 FQNNGV. CDR3 length equals 14 residues. Trimming took off 1 base at V and 7 bases at J, with 13 bases between the two ends. CDR3 sequence: CASSLGPGVAGYTF. The CDR3 DNA reads TGTGCCAGCAGCTTAGGGCCAGGGGTCGCTGGCTACACCTTC.

V is TRBV2 and J is TRBJ1-5; D not certain. Trimming left V 2 bases short and J 6 bases short, with 5 bases between. The CDR3 loop spans 12 amino acids. The V gene's germline CDR1 is SNHLY and CDR2 FYNNEI. The CDR3 region is CASSEFSQPQHF. CDR3 DNA: TGTGCCAGCAGTGAATTCTCTCAGCCCCAGCATTTT.

This chain uses TRBV5-5 with TRBJ1-1; tentatively, D is TRBD1 (6 bases). Looked up from germline, CDR1 is SGHKS and CDR2 is YYEKEE (reference sequence). This CDR3 spans 13 amino acids. CDR3 sequence reads: CASNQGPNTEAFF. CDR3 in DNA: TGTGCTAGTAATCAGGGGCCGAACACTGAAGCTTTCTTT.

CDR3 loop: CASAQGYTEAFF. The CDR3 DNA is TGTGCTAGTGCTCAGGGGTACACTGAAGCTTTCTTT. This chain joins TRBV12-5 and TRBJ1-1; possible D gene TRBD1, 6 bases. The CDR3 consists of 12 residues. V shed 7 bases and J shed 3 bases, with 9 bases lying between them. CDR1 and CDR2 (germline): LGHNT, FRNRAP. Complete variable domain (other parts from reference TRBV12-5 and TRBJ1-1): DARVTQTPRHKVTEMGQEVTMRCQPILGHNTVFWYRQTMMQGLELLAYFRNRAPLDDSGMPKDRFSAEMPDATLATLKIQPSEPRDSAVYFCASAQGYTEAFFGQGTRLTVV.

The chain uses TRBV9 and TRBJ1-2, with D tentatively TRBD1 (6 bases). CDR1 is SGDLS, CDR2 YYNGEE, per germline. The length of the CDR3 is 14 residues. Trimming removed 1 base at V and 3 bases at J, with 10 bases between. CDR3 nucleotides: TGTGCCAGCAGCGTATATCCAGGGGACTATGGCTACACCTTC. Encoded protein: CASSVYPGDYGYTF.

The chain recombines TRBV11-2 with TRBJ1-3, with 7 bases matching TRBD1. Unmatched junction bases numbered 7, after V lost 4 bases and J lost 4 bases. This CDR3 contains 15 residues. Looked up from germline, CDR1 is SGHAT and CDR2 is FQNNGV. CDR3 sequence reads: CASSYSGQEGNTIYF. The CDR3, as DNA: TGTGCCAGCAGCTACTCTGGACAGGAGGGAAACACCATATATTTT.

The genes are TRBV19 and TRBJ2-2; the match to TRBD2 covers 14 bases. V shed 5 bases and J 5 bases; nucleotides not matched to a gene: 4. Germline lookup yields CDR1 LNHDA and CDR2 SQIVND (reference sequence). This CDR3 region has 16 residues. The DNA of the CDR3 is TGTGCCAGTAGTGCGGGACTAGCGGGGGCAACCGGGGAGCTGTTTTTT. Its translation: CASSAGLAGATGELFF.

The chain is built from TRBV5-6 and TRBJ2-2; no reliable D call. In germline, CDR1 is SGHDT, CDR2 YYEEEE. The CDR3 has 13 amino acids. V was pared by 6 bases and J by 0 bases, with 6 bases between. As DNA, the CDR3 is TGTGCCAGCACCCTCCCGAACACCGGGGAGCTGTTTTTT. This translates into CASTLPNTGELFF.

V and J are TRBV7-2 and TRBJ2-5; the D is unclear. V was clipped by 1 base and J by 4 bases, with 7 bases between them. This CDR3 spans 13 amino acids. The germline CDR1 and CDR2 sequences are SGHTA and FQGNSA. For the CDR3, the DNA is TGTGCCAGCAGCTTAGTGGGCCGAGAGACCCAGTACTTC. Translated: CASSLVGRETQYF.

The rearrangement links TRBV6-1 to TRBJ2-7; unclear D gene. CDR3 length: 16 residues. Germline values: CDR1 MNHNS, CDR2 SASEGT. Trimming took 4 bases from V and 0 from J, leaving 16 bases between them. For the CDR3, the DNA is TGTGCCAGCAGTGGGTGGCCGACTTTCAGCTCCTACGAGCAGTACTTC. Its translation: CASSGWPTFSSYEQYF.

The J gene is TRBJ1-5, the V gene TRBV6-5; D might be TRBD1 (6 bases). Germline V gives CDR1 MNHEY, CDR2 SVGAGI. The CDR3 contains 14 residues. Trimming shortened V by 4 bases and J by 7 bases, and 14 bases separated the two germline ends. This chain's CDR3 is CASSSITGRQPQHF. The CDR3 DNA is TGTGCCAGCAGTTCGATTACAGGGCGCCAGCCCCAGCATTTT.

The J gene is TRBJ2-2, the V gene TRBV9, with D tentatively TRBD1 (6 bases). The CDR3 sequence is 15 residues long. The V and J ends lost 3 bases and 3 bases respectively, with 12 bases between them. Germline V gene sequence: CDR1 SGDLS, CDR2 YYNGEE. CDR3 sequence reads: CASSAQGRHTGELFF. Written as DNA, the CDR3 is TGTGCCAGCAGCGCCCAGGGGCGTCACACCGGGGAGCTGTTTTTT.

The chain has TRBV5-4 and TRBJ2-5; 7 bases match TRBD1. Unmatched junction bases numbered 1, after V lost 0 bases and J lost 5 bases. This CDR3 has 13 residues. Germline V gene lookup returns CDR1 SGHNT and CDR2 YYREEE (reference sequence). This CDR3 is CASSLGQGETQYF. In DNA form, the CDR3 reads TGTGCCAGCAGCTTGGGACAGGGTGAGACCCAGTACTTC.

This clone was found once. The chain is built from TRBV29-1 and TRBJ2-3; TRBD2 matches 8 bases. V gave up 7 bases and J gave up 5 bases; unmatched junction bases: 8. This CDR3 has 13 residues. The germline gives CDR1 SQVTM, CDR2 ANQGSEA. CDR3 nucleotide sequence: TGCAGCGGCACGCGGGGGGCGGTAGATACGCAGTATTTT. This translates into CSGTRGAVDTQYF.

This clone was recorded once. The chain couples TRBV21-1 to TRBJ1-1; TRBD1, the table's D call, lacks a check against the DNA. TRBV21-1 is an annotated pseudogene. The CDR3 extends over 15 amino acids. The CDR3 loop reads CASSKRQGGNTEAFF. The CDR3 DNA follows: TGTGCCAGCAGCAAGAGACAGGGGGGAAATACTGAAGCTTTCTTT.